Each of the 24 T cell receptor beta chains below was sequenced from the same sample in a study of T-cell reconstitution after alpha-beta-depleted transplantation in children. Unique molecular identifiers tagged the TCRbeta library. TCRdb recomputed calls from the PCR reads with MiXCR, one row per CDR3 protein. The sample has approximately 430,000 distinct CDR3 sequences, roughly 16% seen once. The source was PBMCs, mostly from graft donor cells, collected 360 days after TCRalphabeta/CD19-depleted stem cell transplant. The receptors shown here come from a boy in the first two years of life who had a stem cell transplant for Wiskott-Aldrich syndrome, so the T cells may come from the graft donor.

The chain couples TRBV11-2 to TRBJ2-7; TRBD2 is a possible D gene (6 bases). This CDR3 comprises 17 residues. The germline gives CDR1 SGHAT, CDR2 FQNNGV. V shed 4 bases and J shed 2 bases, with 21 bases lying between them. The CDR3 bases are TGTGCCAGCAGCTACCCCCCAGGGCGGGGCACGCCCTACGAGCAGTACTTC. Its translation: CASSYPPGRGTPYEQYF. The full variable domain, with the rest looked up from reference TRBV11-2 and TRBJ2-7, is EAGVAQSPRYKIIEKRQSVAFWCNPISGHATLYWYQQILGQGPKLLIQFQNNGVVDDSQLPKDRFSAERLKGVDSTLKIQPAKLEDSAVYLCASSYPPGRGTPYEQYFGPGTRLTVT.

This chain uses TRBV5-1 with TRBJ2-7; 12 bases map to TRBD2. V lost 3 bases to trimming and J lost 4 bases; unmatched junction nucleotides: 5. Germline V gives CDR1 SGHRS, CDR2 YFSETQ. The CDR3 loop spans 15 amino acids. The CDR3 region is CASSYRLAGVYEQYF. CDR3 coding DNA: TGCGCCAGCAGCTATCGACTAGCGGGAGTTTACGAGCAGTACTTC.

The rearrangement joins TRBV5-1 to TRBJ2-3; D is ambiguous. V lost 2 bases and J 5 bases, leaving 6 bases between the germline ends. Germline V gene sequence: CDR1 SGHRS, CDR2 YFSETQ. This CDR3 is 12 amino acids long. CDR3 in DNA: TGCGCCAGCAGCTTCGCGGAAGATACGCAGTATTTT. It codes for CASSFAEDTQYF.

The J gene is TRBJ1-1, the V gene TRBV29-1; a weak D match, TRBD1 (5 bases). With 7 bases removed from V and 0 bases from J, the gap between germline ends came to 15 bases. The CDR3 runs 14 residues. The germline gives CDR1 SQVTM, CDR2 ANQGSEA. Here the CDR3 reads CSAGGAALNTEAFF. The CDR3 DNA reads TGCAGCGCCGGAGGGGCGGCTCTGAACACTGAAGCTTTCTTT.

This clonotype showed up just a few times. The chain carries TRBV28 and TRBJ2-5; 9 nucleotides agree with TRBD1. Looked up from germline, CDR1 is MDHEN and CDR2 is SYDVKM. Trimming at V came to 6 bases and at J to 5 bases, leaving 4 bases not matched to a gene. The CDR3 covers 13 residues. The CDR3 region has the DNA TGTGCCAGCAGACAGGGGGCGCATGAGACCCAGTACTTC. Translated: CASRQGAHETQYF.

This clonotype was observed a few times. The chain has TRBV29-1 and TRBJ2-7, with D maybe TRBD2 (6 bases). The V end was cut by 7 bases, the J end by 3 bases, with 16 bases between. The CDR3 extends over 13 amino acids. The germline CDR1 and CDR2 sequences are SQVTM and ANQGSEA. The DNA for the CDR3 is TGCAGCGCTATAGCGGTTCCTGGCTACGAGCAGTACTTC. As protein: CSAIAVPGYEQYF.

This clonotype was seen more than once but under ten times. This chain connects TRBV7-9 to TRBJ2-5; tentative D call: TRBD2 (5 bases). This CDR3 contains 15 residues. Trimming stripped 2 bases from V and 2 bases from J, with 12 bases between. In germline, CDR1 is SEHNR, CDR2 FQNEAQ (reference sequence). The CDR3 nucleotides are TGTGCCAGCAGCTTACGGTCGGAGGCGCAAGAGACCCAGTACTTC. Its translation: CASSLRSEAQETQYF.

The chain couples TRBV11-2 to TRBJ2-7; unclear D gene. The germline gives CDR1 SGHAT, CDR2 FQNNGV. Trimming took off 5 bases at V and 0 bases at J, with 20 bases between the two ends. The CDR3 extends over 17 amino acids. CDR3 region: CASSARRVAALSYEQYF. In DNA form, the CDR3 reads TGTGCCAGCAGCGCCCGAAGGGTGGCAGCCCTCTCCTACGAGCAGTACTTC.

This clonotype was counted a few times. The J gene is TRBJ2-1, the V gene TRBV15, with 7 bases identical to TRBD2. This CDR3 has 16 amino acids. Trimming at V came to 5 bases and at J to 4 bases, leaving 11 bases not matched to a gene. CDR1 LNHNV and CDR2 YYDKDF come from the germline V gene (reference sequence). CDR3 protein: CATSLRLALIYNEQFF. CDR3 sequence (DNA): TGTGCCACCAGCCTAAGACTAGCTCTAATTTACAATGAGCAGTTCTTC.

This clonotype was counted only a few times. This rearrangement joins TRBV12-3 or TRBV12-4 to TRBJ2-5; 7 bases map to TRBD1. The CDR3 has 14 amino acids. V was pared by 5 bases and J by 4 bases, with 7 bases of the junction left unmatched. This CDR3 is CASSPRGQSETQYF. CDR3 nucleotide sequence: TGTGCCAGCAGTCCAAGGGGGCAGTCAGAGACCCAGTACTTC.

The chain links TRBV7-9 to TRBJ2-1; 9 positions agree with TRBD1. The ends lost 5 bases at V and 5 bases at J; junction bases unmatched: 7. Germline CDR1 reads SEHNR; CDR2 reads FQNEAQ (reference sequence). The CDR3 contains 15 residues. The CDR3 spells CASSNKDRGDNEQFF. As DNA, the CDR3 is TGTGCCAGCAGCAATAAGGACAGGGGAGACAATGAGCAGTTCTTC. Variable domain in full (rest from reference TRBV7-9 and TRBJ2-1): DTGVSQNPRHKITKRGQNVTFRCDPISEHNRLYWYRQTLGQGPEFLTYFQNEAQLEKSRLLSDRFSAERPKGSFSTLEIQRTEQGDSAMYLCASSNKDRGDNEQFFGPGTRLTVL.

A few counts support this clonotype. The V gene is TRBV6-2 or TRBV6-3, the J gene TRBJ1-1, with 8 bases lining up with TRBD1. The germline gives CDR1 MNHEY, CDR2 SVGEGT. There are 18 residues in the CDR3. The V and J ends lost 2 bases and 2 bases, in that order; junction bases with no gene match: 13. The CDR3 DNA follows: TGTGCCAGCAGTTACGGTACCGGGACAGGCGAGTATAACACTGAAGCTTTCTTT. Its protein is CASSYGTGTGEYNTEAFF.

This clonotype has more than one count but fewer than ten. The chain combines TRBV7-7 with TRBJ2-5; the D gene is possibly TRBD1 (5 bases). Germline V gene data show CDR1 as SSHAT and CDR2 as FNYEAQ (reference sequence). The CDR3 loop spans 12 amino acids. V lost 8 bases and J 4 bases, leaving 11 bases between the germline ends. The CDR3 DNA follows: TGTGCCAGCGCAAGGCAGGGAGAGACCCAGTACTTC. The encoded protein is CASARQGETQYF.

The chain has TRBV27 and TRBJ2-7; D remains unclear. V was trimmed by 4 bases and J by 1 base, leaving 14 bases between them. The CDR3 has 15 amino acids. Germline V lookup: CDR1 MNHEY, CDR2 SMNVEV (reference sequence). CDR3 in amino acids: CASSSIRGTSYEQYF. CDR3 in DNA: TGTGCCAGCAGTTCAATACGCGGTACGTCCTACGAGCAGTACTTC.

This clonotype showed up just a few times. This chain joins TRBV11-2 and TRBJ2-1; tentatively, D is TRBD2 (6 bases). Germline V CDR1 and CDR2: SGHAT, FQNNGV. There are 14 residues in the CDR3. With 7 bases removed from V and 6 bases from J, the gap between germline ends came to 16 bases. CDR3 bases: TGTGCCAGCACTAGCGCAATGCGATTCAATGAGCAGTTCTTC. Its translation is CASTSAMRFNEQFF. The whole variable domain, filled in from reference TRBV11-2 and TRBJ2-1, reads EAGVAQSPRYKIIEKRQSVAFWCNPISGHATLYWYQQILGQGPKLLIQFQNNGVVDDSQLPKDRFSAERLKGVDSTLKIQPAKLEDSAVYLCASTSAMRFNEQFFGPGTRLTVL.

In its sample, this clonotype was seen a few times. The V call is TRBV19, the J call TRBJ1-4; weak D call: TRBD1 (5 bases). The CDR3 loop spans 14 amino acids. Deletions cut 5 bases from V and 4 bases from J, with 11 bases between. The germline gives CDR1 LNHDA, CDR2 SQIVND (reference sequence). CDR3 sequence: CASSYRDDNEKLFF. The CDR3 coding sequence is TGTGCCAGTAGTTACCGGGACGATAATGAAAAACTGTTTTTT.

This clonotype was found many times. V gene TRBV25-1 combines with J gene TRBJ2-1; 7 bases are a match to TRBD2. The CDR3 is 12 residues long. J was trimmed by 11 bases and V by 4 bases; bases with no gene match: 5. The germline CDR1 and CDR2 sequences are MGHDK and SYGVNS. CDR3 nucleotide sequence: TGTGCCAGCAGTGCCTCCGGGACTAAGCAGTTCTTC. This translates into CASSASGTKQFF.

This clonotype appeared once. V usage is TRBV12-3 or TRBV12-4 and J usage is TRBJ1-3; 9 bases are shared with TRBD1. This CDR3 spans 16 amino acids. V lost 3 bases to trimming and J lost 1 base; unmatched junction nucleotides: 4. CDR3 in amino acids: CASSLSGTGSGNTIYF. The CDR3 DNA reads TGTGCCAGCAGTTTGTCCGGGACAGGGTCTGGAAACACCATATATTTT.

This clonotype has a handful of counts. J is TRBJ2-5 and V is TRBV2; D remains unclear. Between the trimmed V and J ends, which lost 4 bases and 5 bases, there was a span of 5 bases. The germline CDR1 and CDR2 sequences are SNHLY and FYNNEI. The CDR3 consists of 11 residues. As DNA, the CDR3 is TGTGCCAGCAGTGTTGGGGAGACCCAGTACTTC. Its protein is CASSVGETQYF. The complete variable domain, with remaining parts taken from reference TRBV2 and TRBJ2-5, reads EPEVTQTPSHQVTQMGQEVILRCVPISNHLYFYWYRQILGQKVEFLVSFYNNEISEKSEIFDDQFSVERPDGSNFTLKIRSTKLEDSAMYFCASSVGETQYFGPGTRLLVL.

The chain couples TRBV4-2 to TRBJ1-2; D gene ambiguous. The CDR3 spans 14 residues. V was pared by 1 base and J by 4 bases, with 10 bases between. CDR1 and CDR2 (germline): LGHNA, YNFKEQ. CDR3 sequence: CASSQGLLGYGYTF. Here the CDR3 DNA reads TGTGCCAGCAGCCAAGGTCTTTTAGGCTATGGCTACACCTTC.

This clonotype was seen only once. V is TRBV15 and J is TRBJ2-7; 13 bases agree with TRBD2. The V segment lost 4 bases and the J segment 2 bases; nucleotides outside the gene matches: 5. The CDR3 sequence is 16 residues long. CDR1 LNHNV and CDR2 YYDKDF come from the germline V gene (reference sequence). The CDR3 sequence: CATSTKLAGGTYEQYF. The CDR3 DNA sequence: TGTGCCACCAGCACGAAACTAGCGGGAGGGACCTACGAGCAGTACTTC.

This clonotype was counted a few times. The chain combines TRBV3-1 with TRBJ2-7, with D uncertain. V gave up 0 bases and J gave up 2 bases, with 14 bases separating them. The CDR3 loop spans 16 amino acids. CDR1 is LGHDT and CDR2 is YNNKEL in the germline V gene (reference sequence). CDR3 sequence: CASSQERLKGAYEQYF. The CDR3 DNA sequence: TGTGCCAGCAGCCAAGAACGACTCAAGGGTGCCTACGAGCAGTACTTC.

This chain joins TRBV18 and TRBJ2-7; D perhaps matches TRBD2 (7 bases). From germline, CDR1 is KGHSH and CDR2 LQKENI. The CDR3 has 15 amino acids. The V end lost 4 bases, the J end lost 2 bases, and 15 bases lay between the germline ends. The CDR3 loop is CASSLTEGGAYEQYF. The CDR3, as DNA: TGTGCCAGCTCACTAACGGAGGGGGGGGCCTACGAGCAGTACTTC.

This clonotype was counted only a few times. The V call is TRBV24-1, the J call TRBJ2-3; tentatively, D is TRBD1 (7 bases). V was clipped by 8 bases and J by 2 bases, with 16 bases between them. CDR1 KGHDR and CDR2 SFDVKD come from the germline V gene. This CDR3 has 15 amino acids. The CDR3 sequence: CATMEGASFTDTQYF. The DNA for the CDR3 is TGTGCCACCATGGAGGGGGCTAGTTTCACAGATACGCAGTATTTT.